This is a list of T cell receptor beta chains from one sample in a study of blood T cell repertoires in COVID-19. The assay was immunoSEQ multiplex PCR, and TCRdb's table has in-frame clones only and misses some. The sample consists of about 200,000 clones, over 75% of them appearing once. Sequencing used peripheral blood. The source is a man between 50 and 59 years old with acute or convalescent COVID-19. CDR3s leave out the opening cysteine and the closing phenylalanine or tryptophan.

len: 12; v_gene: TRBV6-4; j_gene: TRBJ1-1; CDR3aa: ASRMTEPNTEAF
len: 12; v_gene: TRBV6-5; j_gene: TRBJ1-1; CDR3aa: ASSKEGVGTEAF
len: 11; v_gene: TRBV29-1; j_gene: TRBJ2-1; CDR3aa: SVPTSGAYEQF
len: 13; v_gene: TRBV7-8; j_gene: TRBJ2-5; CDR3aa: ASSRRGPGKETQY
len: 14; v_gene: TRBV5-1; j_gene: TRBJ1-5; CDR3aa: ASSLGTAGEGQPQH
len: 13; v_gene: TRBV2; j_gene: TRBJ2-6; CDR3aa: ASSVLFSGANVLT
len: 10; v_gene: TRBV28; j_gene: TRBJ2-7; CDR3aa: ASSLTGFEQY
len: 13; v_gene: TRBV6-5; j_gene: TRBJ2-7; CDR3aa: ASSYSSTGPYEQY
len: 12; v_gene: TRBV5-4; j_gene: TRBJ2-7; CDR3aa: ASRRDKSSYEQY
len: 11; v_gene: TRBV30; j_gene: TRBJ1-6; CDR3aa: AWSTGINSPLH
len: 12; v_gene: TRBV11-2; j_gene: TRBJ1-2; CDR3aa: ASSDRGFVYGYT
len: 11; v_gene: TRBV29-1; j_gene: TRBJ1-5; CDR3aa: SVQVGGNQPQH
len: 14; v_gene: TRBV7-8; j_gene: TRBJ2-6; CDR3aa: ASSHRGVSGANVLT
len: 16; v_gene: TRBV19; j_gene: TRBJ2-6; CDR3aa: ASSPGGLLSSGANVLT
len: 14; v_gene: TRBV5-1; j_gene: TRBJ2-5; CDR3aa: ASSLAGSSSLETQY
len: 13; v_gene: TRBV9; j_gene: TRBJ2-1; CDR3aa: ASSDLAGAYNEQF
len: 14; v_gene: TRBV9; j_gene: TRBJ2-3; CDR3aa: ASSAVRTGLTDTQY
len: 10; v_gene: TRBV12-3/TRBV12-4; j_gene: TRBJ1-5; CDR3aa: ASSFGRRPQH
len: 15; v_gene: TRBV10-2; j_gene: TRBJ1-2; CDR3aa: ASSERSIGSVNYGYT
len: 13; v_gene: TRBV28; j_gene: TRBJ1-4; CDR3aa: ASSFSGATNEKLF
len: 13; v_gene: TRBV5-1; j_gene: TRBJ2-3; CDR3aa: ASSLELAGSDTQY
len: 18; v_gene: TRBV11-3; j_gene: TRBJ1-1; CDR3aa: ASSFGDRGLSGAENTEAF
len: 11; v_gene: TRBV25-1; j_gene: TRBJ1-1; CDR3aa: ASSEQGSTEAF
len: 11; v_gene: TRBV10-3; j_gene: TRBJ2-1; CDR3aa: AISESTDNEQF
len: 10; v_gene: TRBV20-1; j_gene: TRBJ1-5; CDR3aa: SASGQGLGGH
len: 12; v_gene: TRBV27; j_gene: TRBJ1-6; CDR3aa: ASSLPGQITILH
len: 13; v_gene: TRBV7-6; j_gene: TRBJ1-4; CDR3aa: ASSPGTGVYEKLF
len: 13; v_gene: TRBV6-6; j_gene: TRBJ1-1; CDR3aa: ASSSQGGQIPEAF
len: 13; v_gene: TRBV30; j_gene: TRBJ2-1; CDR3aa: AWKKGLAVTDEQF
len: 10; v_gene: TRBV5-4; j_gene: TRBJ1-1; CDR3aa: ASSSTQGRAF
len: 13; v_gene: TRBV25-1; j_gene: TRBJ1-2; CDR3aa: ASRGGQGANYGYT
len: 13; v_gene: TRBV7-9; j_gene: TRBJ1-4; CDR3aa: ASSSQGAVNEKLF
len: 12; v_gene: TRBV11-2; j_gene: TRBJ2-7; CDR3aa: ASSLSPGSYEQY
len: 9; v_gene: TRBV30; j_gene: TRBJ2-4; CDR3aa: AWSGQRGQY
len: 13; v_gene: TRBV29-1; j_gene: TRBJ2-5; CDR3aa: SVVSGGGLRETQY
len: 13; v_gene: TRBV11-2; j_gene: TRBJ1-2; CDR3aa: ASSLGSRGRYGYT
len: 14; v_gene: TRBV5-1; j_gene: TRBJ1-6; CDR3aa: ASTPGRGNNNSPLH
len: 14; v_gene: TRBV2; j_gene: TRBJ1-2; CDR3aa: ASSEALQLAGHGYT
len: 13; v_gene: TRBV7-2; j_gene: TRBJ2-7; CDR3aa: ASSSGGGGSYEQY
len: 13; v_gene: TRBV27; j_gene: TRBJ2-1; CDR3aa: ASSRLAGIYNEQF
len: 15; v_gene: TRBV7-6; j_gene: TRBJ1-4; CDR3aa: ASSSTQPGARDEKLF
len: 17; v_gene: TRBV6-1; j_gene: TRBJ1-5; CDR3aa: ASSDPRDRGLWGNQPQH
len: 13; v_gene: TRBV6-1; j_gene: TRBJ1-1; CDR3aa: ASSEGLAAHTEAF
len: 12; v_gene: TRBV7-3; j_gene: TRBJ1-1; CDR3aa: ASSFWGQDAEAF
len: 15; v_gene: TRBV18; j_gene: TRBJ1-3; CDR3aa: ASSPFLGAEVGNTIY
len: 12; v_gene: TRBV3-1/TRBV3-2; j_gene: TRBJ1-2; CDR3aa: ASSLGEGIGSYT
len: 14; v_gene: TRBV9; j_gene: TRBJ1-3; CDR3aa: ASSVATAGSGNTIY